Below are 22 T cell receptor beta chains sequenced from a single sample in a study of T cell repertoires in cytomegalovirus infection. These receptors lack a known antigen. MiXCR, run by TCRdb on the reads, gives a single entry per CDR3 protein. In the table there are approximately 730,000 distinct CDR3 sequences, about 30% of which are singletons. Sequenced here: cultured PBMCs, sampled from culture after CMV antigen stimulation. All receptors derive from a human donor in good health (CMV status not recorded). Some clones in this sample may be carry-over from other donors' samples.

This clonotype was found a few times. The chain employs TRBV11-2 and TRBJ2-7; 10 positions match TRBD2. Trimming removed 4 bases from V and 0 bases from J; junction bases left unmatched: 6. Germline V gene data show CDR1 as SGHAT and CDR2 as FQNNGV. There are 16 residues in the CDR3. The CDR3 nucleotides are TGTGCCAGCAGCTCACCATGGACTAGCGGCTCCTACGAGCAGTACTTC. Translating it yields CASSSPWTSGSYEQYF.

In this sample, this clonotype turned up many times. The chain links TRBV7-2 to TRBJ1-4; 9 bases match TRBD1. There are 13 residues in the CDR3. Germline V CDR1 and CDR2: SGHTA, FQGNSA. V lost 5 bases, J lost 7 bases, and 2 bases stayed unmatched. Written as DNA, the CDR3 is TGTGCCAGCAGCCCGGACAGGGGTGAAAAACTGTTTTTT. Protein sequence: CASSPDRGEKLFF.

The rearrangement joins TRBV6-1 to TRBJ1-1; 7 bases match TRBD1. There are 13 residues in the CDR3. After removal of 6 bases from V and 8 bases from J, the junction contained 9 bases not matched to a gene. Germline loops: CDR1 MNHNS, CDR2 SASEGT. This CDR3 reads CASRIQTGKEAFF. In DNA, the CDR3 is TGTGCCAGCAGGATTCAGACAGGGAAAGAAGCTTTCTTT.

The rearrangement joins TRBV20-1 to TRBJ2-1; tentative D call: TRBD2 (6 bases). There are 14 residues in the CDR3. V lost 4 bases to trimming and J lost 9 bases, with 19 bases between them. The germline CDR1 and CDR2 sequences are DFQATT and SNEGSKA (reference sequence). CDR3 coding DNA: TGCAGTGCTATAGCCGGCGGGGAAGGGGTTGAGCAGTTCTTC. It encodes CSAIAGGEGVEQFF.

The CDR3 region has the DNA TGTGCCAGCAGCGTCGACAGGGGAAGCACAGATACGCAGTATTTT. Translation gives CASSVDRGSTDTQYF. The V call is TRBV9, the J call TRBJ2-3; 8 nucleotides agree with TRBD1. The V gene's germline CDR1 is SGDLS and CDR2 YYNGEE. Trimming cost V 2 bases and J 0 bases; bases outside gene matches: 2. The CDR3 contains 15 residues.

A note on this clonotype: The junction departs from germline at one end; a sequencing error may be responsible. The chain has TRBV12-5 and TRBJ2-7; possible D gene TRBD1, 6 bases. CDR3 size: 18 residues. Germline V gives CDR1 LGHNT, CDR2 FRNRAP. The CDR3 is CASGLPRPPGDGNYGQYF. CDR3 bases: TGTGCTAGTGGTTTGCCCCGTCCCCCAGGGGACGGCAACTACGGGCAGTACTTC.

This clonotype came up a few times. This chain connects TRBV6-1 to TRBJ2-7; TRBD2 is a possible D gene (6 bases). CDR3 size: 13 residues. V shed 6 bases and J shed 0 bases, with 9 bases lying between them. CDR1 and CDR2 (germline): MNHNS, SASEGT. CDR3 protein: CASRDGSSYEQYF. CDR3 sequence (DNA): TGTGCCAGCAGAGACGGGAGCTCCTACGAGCAGTACTTC.

The J gene is TRBJ2-7, the V gene TRBV12-3 or TRBV12-4, with 11 bases fitting TRBD2. The CDR3 spans 15 residues. V lost 6 bases, J lost 5 bases, and 9 bases stayed unmatched. The CDR3 region has the DNA TGTGCCAGCAGGACTAGCGGGACTCCAGGCAACGAGCAGTACTTC. It encodes CASRTSGTPGNEQYF.

This clonotype showed up many times. The chain carries TRBV7-2 and TRBJ2-2, with 10 nucleotides matching TRBD2. The CDR3 has 15 residues. The ends lost 3 bases at V and 7 bases at J; junction bases unmatched: 5. The germline V gene encodes CDR1 SGHTA and CDR2 FQGNSA. The CDR3 DNA follows: TGTGCCAGCAGCTTTGCTAGCGGGAGAGGCGGGGAGCTGTTTTTT. Amino acid sequence: CASSFASGRGGELFF. The full variable domain, completed using reference TRBV7-2 and TRBJ2-2, is GAGVSQSPSNKVTEKGKDVELRCDPISGHTALYWYRQSLGQGLEFLIYFQGNSAPDKSGLPSDRFSAERTGGSVSTLTIQRTQQEDSAVYLCASSFASGRGGELFFGEGSRLTVL.

The DNA for the CDR3 is TGTGCCGGCGGGAGAGAGACCCAGTACTTC. Amino acids: CAGGRETQYF. The chain carries TRBV7-2 and TRBJ2-5; 7 bases match TRBD2. V was pared by 11 bases and J by 4 bases, with 1 base of the junction left unmatched. This CDR3 region has 10 residues. From germline, CDR1 is SGHTA and CDR2 FQGNSA.

This clonotype has ten or more counts. The chain couples TRBV7-9 to TRBJ2-7; 7 positions match TRBD2. The CDR3 is 13 residues long. Germline CDR1 and CDR2: SEHNR and FQNEAQ (reference sequence). The junction had 3 bases not matched to a gene; V was cut back by 7 bases and J by 0 bases. CDR3: CASKGGSSYEQYF. The CDR3 nucleotides read TGTGCCAGCAAAGGCGGGAGCTCCTACGAGCAGTACTTC. Supplemented by reference TRBV7-9 and TRBJ2-7, the full variable domain reads DTGVSQNPRHKITKRGQNVTFRCDPISEHNRLYWYRQTLGQGPEFLTYFQNEAQLEKSRLLSDRFSAERPKGSFSTLEIQRTEQGDSAMYLCASKGGSSYEQYFGPGTRLTVT.

The CDR3 loop reads CASSPTDRVYNEQFF. The CDR3 region has the DNA TGTGCCAGCAGCCCAACGGACAGGGTGTACAATGAGCAGTTCTTC. The chain carries TRBV11-2 and TRBJ2-1, with 8 bases matching TRBD1. This CDR3 contains 15 residues. Germline CDR1 and CDR2: SGHAT and FQNNGV. Trimming cost V 5 bases and J 4 bases; bases outside gene matches: 7.

The rearrangement joins TRBV2 to TRBJ1-6; D call uncertain. There are 14 residues in the CDR3. The V end was cut by 6 bases, the J end by 9 bases, with 15 bases between. Germline loops: CDR1 SNHLY, CDR2 FYNNEI. CDR3 loop: CASRREVGISPLHF. CDR3 nucleotide sequence: TGTGCCAGCAGGAGGGAAGTTGGGATTTCACCCCTCCACTTT.

This chain joins TRBV19 and TRBJ2-7; 7 bases fit TRBD2. From germline, CDR1 is LNHDA and CDR2 SQIVND (reference sequence). This CDR3 contains 13 residues. The trim removed 4 bases at V and 4 bases at J, leaving 4 bases unmatched. CDR3 coding DNA: TGTGCCAGTAGTAAGGGGACTACTTACGAGCAGTACTTC. Encoded protein: CASSKGTTYEQYF.

The chain carries TRBV4-1 and TRBJ2-4, with 8 positions matching TRBD2. The V gene's germline CDR1 is MGHRA and CDR2 YSYEKL. J lost 0 bases, V lost 0 bases, and 16 bases had no gene match. The CDR3 runs 21 residues. CDR3 residues: CASSQETGGLKAGLAKNIQYF. DNA for the CDR3: TGCGCCAGCAGCCAAGAGACGGGAGGGCTAAAAGCGGGGCTAGCCAAAAACATTCAGTACTTC.

The genes are TRBV4-3 and TRBJ1-2; D may be TRBD1 (6 bases). The CDR3 totals 15 residues. Germline CDR1 reads LGHNA; CDR2 reads YSLEER. V lost 0 bases, J lost 3 bases, and 11 bases lay in between. CDR3 loop: CASSQDGRGYYGYTF. CDR3 DNA sequence: TGCGCCAGCAGCCAAGACGGCAGGGGCTACTATGGCTACACCTTC.

In its sample, this clonotype was seen a few times. This chain links TRBV20-1 with TRBJ2-6; the match to TRBD2 covers 9 bases. The CDR3 sequence is 17 residues long. After removal of 0 bases from V and 0 bases from J, the junction contained 3 bases not matched to a gene. The germline V gene has CDR1 DFQATT and CDR2 SNEGSKA (reference sequence). CDR3 in amino acids: CSAREAGGNSGANVLTF. As DNA, the CDR3 is TGCAGTGCTAGAGAGGCGGGAGGGAACTCTGGGGCCAACGTCCTGACTTTC.

V usage is TRBV30 and J usage is TRBJ2-3; D gene uncertain. From germline, CDR1 is GTSNPN and CDR2 SVGIG (reference sequence). V was trimmed by 3 bases and J by 6 bases, leaving 10 bases between them. CDR3 length: 12 amino acids. The CDR3 region has the DNA TGTGCCTGGAGCGCAACAGTGGATACGCAGTATTTT. Amino acid sequence: CAWSATVDTQYF.

This chain joins TRBV6-5 and TRBJ2-7; TRBD2 agrees at 7 bases. V lost 0 bases and J lost 4; bases outside the gene matches: 6. CDR3 length equals 15 residues. Germline CDR1 MNHEY, CDR2 SVGAGI. Written as DNA, the CDR3 is TGTGCCAGCAGTTACTCTCACGCGGGAGTGTACGAGCAGTACTTC. It is translated as CASSYSHAGVYEQYF.

The V and J genes are TRBV24-1 and TRBJ2-1; TRBD1 aligns across 9 bases. In germline, CDR1 is KGHDR, CDR2 SFDVKD. The junction had 8 bases not matched to a gene; V was cut back by 4 bases and J by 5 bases. The CDR3 extends over 16 amino acids. This CDR3 is CATSESPGQGNNEQFF. The CDR3 DNA reads as TGTGCCACCAGTGAATCACCGGGACAGGGTAACAATGAGCAGTTCTTC.

The V gene is TRBV20-1, the J gene TRBJ1-1; possible D gene TRBD1, 5 bases. The CDR3 has 17 residues. V lost 6 bases, J lost 7 bases, and 30 bases lay in between. The germline V gene has CDR1 DFQATT and CDR2 SNEGSKA (reference sequence). The CDR3 DNA follows: TGCAGTGCAGGCGGTGGCGGCAGTCGGGGCGGAAACGTTGAAGCTTTCTTT. This codes for CSAGGGGSRGGNVEAFF.

This clonotype was picked up a small number of times. The chain carries TRBV7-9 and TRBJ1-4; no clear D gene. The germline V and J ends were trimmed by 6 bases and 8 bases, with 19 bases remaining between them. CDR1 is SEHNR, CDR2 FQNEAQ, per germline (reference sequence). The CDR3 contains 15 residues. The CDR3 DNA reads TGTGCCAGCAGATTAAGGCAAGGACGCGACGAAAAACTGTTTTTT. It specifies CASRLRQGRDEKLFF.